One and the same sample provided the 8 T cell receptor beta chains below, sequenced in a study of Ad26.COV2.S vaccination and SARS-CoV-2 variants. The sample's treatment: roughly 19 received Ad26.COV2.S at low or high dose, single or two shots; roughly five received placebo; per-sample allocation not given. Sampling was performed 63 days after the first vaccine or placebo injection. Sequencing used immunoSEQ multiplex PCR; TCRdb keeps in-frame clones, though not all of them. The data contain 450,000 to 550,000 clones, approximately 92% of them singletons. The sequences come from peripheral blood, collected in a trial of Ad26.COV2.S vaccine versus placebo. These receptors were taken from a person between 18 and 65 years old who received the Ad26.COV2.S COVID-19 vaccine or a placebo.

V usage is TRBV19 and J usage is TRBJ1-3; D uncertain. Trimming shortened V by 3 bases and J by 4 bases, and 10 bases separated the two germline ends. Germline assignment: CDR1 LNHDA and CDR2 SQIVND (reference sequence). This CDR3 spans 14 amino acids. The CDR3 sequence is CASSIVNSGNTIYF. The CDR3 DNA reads TGTGCCAGTAGTATCGTAAACAGCGGAAACACCATATATTTT.

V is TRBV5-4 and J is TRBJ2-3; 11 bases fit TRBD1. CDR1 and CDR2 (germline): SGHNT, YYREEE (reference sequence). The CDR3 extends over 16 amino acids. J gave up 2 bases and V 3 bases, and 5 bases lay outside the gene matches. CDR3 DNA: TGTGCCAGCAGCTCCCGGGACAGGGGGTACACAGATACGCAGTATTTT. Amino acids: CASSSRDRGYTDTQYF.

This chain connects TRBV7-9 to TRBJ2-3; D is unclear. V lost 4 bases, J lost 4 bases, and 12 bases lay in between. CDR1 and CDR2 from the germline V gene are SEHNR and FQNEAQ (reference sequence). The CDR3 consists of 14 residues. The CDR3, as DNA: TGTGCCAGCAGCTCATCTGGTGGCGCAGATACGCAGTATTTT. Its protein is CASSSSGGADTQYF.

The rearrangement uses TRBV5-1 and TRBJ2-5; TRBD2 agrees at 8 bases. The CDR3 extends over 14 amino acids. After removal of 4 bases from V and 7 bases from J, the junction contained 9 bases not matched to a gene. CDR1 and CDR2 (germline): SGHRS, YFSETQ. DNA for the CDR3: TGCGCCAGCAGCGCGGGACTAGGGAGTGGGACCCAGTACTTC. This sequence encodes CASSAGLGSGTQYF.

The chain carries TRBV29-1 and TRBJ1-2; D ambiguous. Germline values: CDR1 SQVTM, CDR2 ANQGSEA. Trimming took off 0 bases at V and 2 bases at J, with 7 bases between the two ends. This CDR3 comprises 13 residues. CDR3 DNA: TGCAGCGTTGAAGATCAACTGAACTATGGCTACACCTTC. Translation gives CSVEDQLNYGYTF.

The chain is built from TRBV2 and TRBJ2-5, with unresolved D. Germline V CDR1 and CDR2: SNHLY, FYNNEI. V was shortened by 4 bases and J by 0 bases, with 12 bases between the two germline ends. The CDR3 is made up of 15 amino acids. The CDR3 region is CASSASITYQETQYF. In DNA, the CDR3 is TGTGCCAGCAGTGCGAGTATCACGTACCAAGAGACCCAGTACTTC.

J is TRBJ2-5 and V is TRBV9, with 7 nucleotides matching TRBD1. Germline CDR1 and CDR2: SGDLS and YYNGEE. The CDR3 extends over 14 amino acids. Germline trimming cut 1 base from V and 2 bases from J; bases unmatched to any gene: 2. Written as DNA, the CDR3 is TGTGCCAGCAGCGTAATGGACAGGCAAGAGACCCAGTACTTC. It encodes CASSVMDRQETQYF.

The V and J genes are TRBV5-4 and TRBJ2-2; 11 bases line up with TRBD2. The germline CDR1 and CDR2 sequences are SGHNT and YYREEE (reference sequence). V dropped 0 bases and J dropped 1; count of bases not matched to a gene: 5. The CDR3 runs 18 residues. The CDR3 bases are TGTGCCAGCAGCTTGGCACTAGCGGGGGCACGGAACACCGGGGAGCTGTTTTTT. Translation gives CASSLALAGARNTGELFF.